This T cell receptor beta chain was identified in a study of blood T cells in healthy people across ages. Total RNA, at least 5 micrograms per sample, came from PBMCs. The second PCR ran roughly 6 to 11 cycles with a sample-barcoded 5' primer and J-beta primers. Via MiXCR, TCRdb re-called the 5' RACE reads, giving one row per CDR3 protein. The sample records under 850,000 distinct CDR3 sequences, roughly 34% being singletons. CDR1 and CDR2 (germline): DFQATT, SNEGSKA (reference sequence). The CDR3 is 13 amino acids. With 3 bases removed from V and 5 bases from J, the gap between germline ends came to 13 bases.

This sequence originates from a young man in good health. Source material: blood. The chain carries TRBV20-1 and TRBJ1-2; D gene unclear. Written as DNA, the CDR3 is TGCAGTGCTAGTTCGCGGTCGGGATATGGCTACACCTTC. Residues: CSASSRSGYGYTF.